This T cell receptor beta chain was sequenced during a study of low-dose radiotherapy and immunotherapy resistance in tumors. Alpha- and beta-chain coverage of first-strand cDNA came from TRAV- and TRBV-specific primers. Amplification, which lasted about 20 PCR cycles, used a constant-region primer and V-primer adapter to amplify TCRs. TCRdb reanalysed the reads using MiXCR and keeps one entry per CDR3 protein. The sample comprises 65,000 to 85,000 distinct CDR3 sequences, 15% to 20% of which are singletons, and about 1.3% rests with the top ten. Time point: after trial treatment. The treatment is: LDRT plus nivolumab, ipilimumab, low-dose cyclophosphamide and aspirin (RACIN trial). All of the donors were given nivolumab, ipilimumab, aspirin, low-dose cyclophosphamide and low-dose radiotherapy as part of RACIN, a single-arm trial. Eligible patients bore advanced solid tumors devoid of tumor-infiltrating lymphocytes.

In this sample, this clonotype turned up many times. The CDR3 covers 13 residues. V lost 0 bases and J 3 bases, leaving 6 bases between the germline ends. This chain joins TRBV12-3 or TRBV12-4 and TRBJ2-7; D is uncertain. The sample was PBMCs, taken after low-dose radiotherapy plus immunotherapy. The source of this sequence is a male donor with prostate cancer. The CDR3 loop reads CASSLADYYEQYF. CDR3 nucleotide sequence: TGTGCCAGCAGTTTAGCCGATTACTACGAGCAGTACTTC.